This section outlines one TCR beta chain sequence together with its context. What it binds is unknown. The data stem from a study of cytomegalovirus exposure and HLA in healthy donors. Study-level information: Later analysis reported that the 110 or so validation repertoires shared the platform of the 500 to 750 first-cohort repertoires.

Assay: immunoSEQ multiplex PCR; the TCRdb copy retains only in-frame clones and omits some. The data hold 95,000 to 150,000 clones, with 88% observed a single time. V shed 0 bases, J shed 10 bases, and the junction held 15 bases outside the gene matches. Per the germline V gene, CDR1 is SGHDT and CDR2 is YYEEEE. The CDR3 consists of 16 residues. Study outcomes and limitations: Rarity marked most TCR sequences, yet some public TCRs occurred in many donors. The finding came from a later analysis; first-cohort TCR clusters tended to co-occur in the 130 or so validation repertoires. The authors listed 150 to 200 TCR beta chains as cytomegalovirus-associated.

The sequencing sample was made of PBMCs. This sequence was found in a young woman in good health and CMV-seropositive. The chain couples TRBV5-6 to TRBJ1-1; 7 nucleotides align to TRBD1. The CDR3 bases are TGTGCCAGCAGCTTGGGGGCCCGGACAGGAACGATCGGAGCTTTCTTT. As protein: CASSLGARTGTIGAFF.